Presented here are 30 T cell receptor beta chains from one specimen sequenced in a study of blood T cell repertoires in COVID-19. Produced via immunoSEQ multiplex PCR; TCRdb's table is partial and in-frame only. Here the sample spans approximately 270,000 clones, 90% to 95% being singletons. The sequenced material came from PBMCs or T cells enriched from blood (not recorded which). These receptors were taken from a human donor in a cohort exposed to, infected with or recovered from COVID-19 (not recorded which). The donor label of this sample is uncertain.

The V and J genes are TRBV6-2 or TRBV6-3 and TRBJ1-1; perhaps TRBD1 as D (5 bases). The CDR3 runs 14 residues. Deletions cut 6 bases from V and 6 bases from J, with 17 bases between. CDR1 MNHEY and CDR2 SVGEGT come from the germline V gene. CDR3 in DNA: TGTGCCAGCAGCGGACAAGAAGGGCTCCCTGAAGCTTTCTTT. Translated, it gives CASSGQEGLPEAFF.

The rearrangement joins TRBV24-1 to TRBJ2-3; 7 nucleotides agree with TRBD2. The CDR3 length is 14 residues. J lost 6 bases, V lost 4 bases, and 6 bases had no gene match. The germline gives CDR1 KGHDR, CDR2 SFDVKD. Here the CDR3 DNA reads TGTGCCACCAGTGAAAGAGGACTAGGGGATACGCAGTATTTT. Translating gives CATSERGLGDTQYF.

V is TRBV5-6 and J is TRBJ1-4; TRBD1 is a possible D gene (5 bases). The V gene lost 0 bases and the J gene lost 8 bases, with 14 bases spanning the gap. Germline V gene data show CDR1 as SGHDT and CDR2 as YYEEEE. CDR3 length equals 15 residues. CDR3 residues: CASSLGAGRGEKLFF. The CDR3 nucleotides read TGTGCCAGCAGCTTGGGTGCAGGGCGTGGAGAAAAACTGTTTTTT.

V is TRBV5-1 and J is TRBJ2-2; 7 nucleotides agree with TRBD1. CDR1 and CDR2 (germline): SGHRS, YFSETQ. V shed 4 bases and J 4 bases; nucleotides not matched to a gene: 4. The CDR3 sequence is 14 residues long. CDR3: CASSLGQVTGELFF. CDR3 in DNA: TGCGCCAGCAGCCTTGGACAGGTCACCGGGGAGCTGTTTTTT. Full variable domain (outside the CDR3, taken from reference TRBV5-1 and TRBJ2-2): KAGVTQTPRYLIKTRGQQVTLSCSPISGHRSVSWYQQTPGQGLQFLFEYFSETQRNKGNFPGRFSGRQFSNSRSEMNVSTLELGDSALYLCASSLGQVTGELFFGEGSRLTVL.

The chain couples TRBV7-6 to TRBJ2-3; 8 nucleotides line up with TRBD1. From germline, CDR1 is SGHVS and CDR2 FNYEAQ. The CDR3 is 16 residues long. With V trimmed by 1 base and J by 1 base, 4 bases remained unmatched. The CDR3 DNA follows: TGTGCCAGCAGCTTAGAGGGCAGGGGGCGCACAGATACGCAGTATTTT. Translating it yields CASSLEGRGRTDTQYF.

The genes are TRBV19 and TRBJ1-2; a weak D match, TRBD1 (6 bases). Trimming cost V 7 bases and J 0 bases, with 15 bases left between them. Germline assignment: CDR1 LNHDA and CDR2 SQIVND (reference sequence). The CDR3 is 15 residues long. CDR3 sequence: CASTDGQSANYGYTF. The CDR3 coding sequence is TGTGCCAGTACCGACGGACAGTCTGCTAACTATGGCTACACCTTC.

This chain joins TRBV7-9 and TRBJ1-1, with D possibly matching TRBD1 (5 bases). This CDR3 spans 18 amino acids. The germline CDR1 and CDR2 sequences are SEHNR and FQNEAQ (reference sequence). V was clipped by 2 bases and J by 1 base, with 20 bases between them. CDR3 sequence (DNA): TGTGCCAGCAGCTTAAAATTATTATTACAGGAAAAGAACACTGAAGCTTTCTTT. It specifies CASSLKLLLQEKNTEAFF.

V is TRBV19 and J is TRBJ1-5; 7 bases match TRBD1. Trimming removed 8 bases from V and 0 bases from J; junction bases left unmatched: 16. Germline loops: CDR1 LNHDA, CDR2 SQIVND (reference sequence). The CDR3 extends over 18 amino acids. CDR3 amino acids: CASSYQGTASYSNQPQHF. For the CDR3, the DNA is TGTGCCAGTTCTTACCAGGGGACAGCCTCTTATAGCAATCAGCCCCAGCATTTT.

The chain carries TRBV14 and TRBJ1-5; maybe TRBD1 (5 bases). The germline V gene has CDR1 SGHDN and CDR2 FVKESK. V lost 0 bases and J 0 bases, leaving 21 bases between the germline ends. The CDR3 extends over 20 amino acids. The CDR3 DNA reads as TGTGCCAGCAGCCAAGAAAATTGGAGTTCGGACAATGATAGCAATCAGCCCCAGCATTTT. It codes for CASSQENWSSDNDSNQPQHF.

V usage is TRBV3-1 (or the pseudogene TRBV3-2) and J usage is TRBJ2-3, with TRBD2 matching over 10 bases. The J segment lost 3 bases and the V segment lost 0 bases, leaving 3 bases of the junction unmatched. Germline CDR1 is LGHDT and CDR2 is YNNKEL (reference sequence). This CDR3 is 16 amino acids long. As DNA, the CDR3 is TGTGCCAGCAGCCAAGATCAGCGGGGGGGTACAGATACGCAGTATTTT. Translation gives CASSQDQRGGTDTQYF.

The V call is TRBV4-1, the J call TRBJ1-4, with D possibly being TRBD1 (5 bases). V lost 4 bases and J lost 10, with 19 bases in between. Per the germline V gene, CDR1 is MGHRA and CDR2 is YSYEKL. The CDR3 is made up of 15 amino acids. The DNA for the CDR3 is TGCGCCAGCAGCCCTTGGGGAGGGGACGTGAGAAAACTGTTTTTT. Translating gives CASSPWGGDVRKLFF.

V gene TRBV7-9 combines with J gene TRBJ2-7; no reliable D call. Trimming took 5 bases from V and 3 from J, leaving 14 bases between them. Germline V CDR1 and CDR2: SEHNR, FQNEAQ (reference sequence). CDR3 length equals 14 residues. The CDR3: CASSRVSVRYEQYF. The CDR3 bases are TGTGCCAGCAGCCGGGTCTCGGTCCGCTACGAGCAGTACTTC.

This clone appeared a single time. The V call is TRBV7-8, the J call TRBJ2-7; D gene unclear. In germline, CDR1 is SGHVS, CDR2 FQNEAQ. The CDR3 sequence is 15 residues long. Trimming removed 3 bases at V and 5 bases at J, with 17 bases between. Written as DNA, the CDR3 is TGTGCCAGCAGCTTCGAGAGGATTAAGCGCGACGAGCAGTACTTC. Its protein product is CASSFERIKRDEQYF.

The chain links TRBV7-9 to TRBJ2-1; TRBD1 matches at 7 bases. V lost 7 bases to trimming and J lost 4 bases; unmatched junction nucleotides: 4. This CDR3 region has 13 residues. Germline CDR1 reads SEHNR; CDR2 reads FQNEAQ (reference sequence). For the CDR3, the DNA is TGTGCCAGCATACAGGGGACATACAATGAGCAGTTCTTC. Amino acids: CASIQGTYNEQFF.

This clone has more than one count but fewer than ten. The chain uses TRBV9 and TRBJ1-4; 7 bases map to TRBD1. The V gene end was trimmed by 2 bases and the J gene end by 2 bases; junction bases not matched to a gene: 6. The CDR3 extends over 16 amino acids. CDR1 and CDR2 (germline): SGDLS, YYNGEE. CDR3 protein: CASSVGGQLTNEKLFF. The CDR3 coding sequence is TGTGCCAGCAGCGTGGGGGGACAGCTGACTAATGAAAAACTGTTTTTT.

This chain joins TRBV12-3 or TRBV12-4 and TRBJ1-3; D is uncertain. V was shortened by 6 bases and J by 0 bases, with 6 bases between the two germline ends. The CDR3 extends over 13 amino acids. CDR3 sequence (DNA): TGTGCCAGCAGATCTGTCTCTGGAAACACCATATATTTT. This sequence encodes CASRSVSGNTIYF.

This clone was observed a single time. V and J are TRBV12-5 and TRBJ1-4; no firm D call. The CDR3 loop spans 16 amino acids. Germline CDR1 and CDR2: LGHNT and FRNRAP. Trimming took off 0 bases at V and 0 bases at J, with 8 bases between the two ends. As DNA, the CDR3 is TGTGCTAGTGGTTTGGTAATCGGTGCAACTAATGAAAAACTGTTTTTT. Protein: CASGLVIGATNEKLFF. Full variable domain (missing parts from reference TRBV12-5 and TRBJ1-4): DARVTQTPRHKVTEMGQEVTMRCQPILGHNTVFWYRQTMMQGLELLAYFRNRAPLDDSGMPKDRFSAEMPDATLATLKIQPSEPRDSAVYFCASGLVIGATNEKLFFGSGTQLSVL.

The V and J genes are TRBV4-1 and TRBJ2-2; D is uncertain. Trimming removed 3 bases at V and 0 bases at J, with 26 bases between. The CDR3 is made up of 21 amino acids. Germline-derived CDR1 and CDR2 are MGHRA and YSYEKL. DNA of the CDR3: TGCGCCAGCAGCCACGTCTTCCAAGCCCGTCAAGATTACGCGAACACCGGGGAGCTGTTTTTT. Its translation: CASSHVFQARQDYANTGELFF.

The chain employs TRBV6-5 and TRBJ2-7; 7 bases align to TRBD1. CDR3 size: 15 residues. Trimming took 6 bases from V and 3 from J; bases not matched to a gene: 11. Germline CDR1 MNHEY, CDR2 SVGAGI. The CDR3 here is CASRLRGSSYYEQYF. In nucleotides, the CDR3 is TGTGCCAGCAGACTCAGGGGGTCCTCCTACTACGAGCAGTACTTC.

The chain has TRBV7-2 and TRBJ1-1, with D hard to call. V was clipped by 5 bases and J by 3 bases, with 16 bases between them. The CDR3 length is 15 residues. Germline assignment: CDR1 SGHTA and CDR2 FQGNSA. CDR3 in DNA: TGTGCCAGCAGCCCCCAAGGGAGGAGATACACTGAAGCTTTCTTT. This translates into CASSPQGRRYTEAFF.

The chain uses TRBV28 and TRBJ1-1; 9 nucleotides agree with TRBD1. Germline CDR1 MDHEN, CDR2 SYDVKM. The CDR3 extends over 11 amino acids. With V trimmed by 5 bases and J by 10 bases, 2 bases remained unmatched. CDR3 DNA: TGTGCCAGCAGTCGGACAGGGGTAGCTTTCTTT. Translated, it gives CASSRTGVAFF.

This clone was counted a single time. The chain uses TRBV19 and TRBJ1-2, with 12 bases lining up with TRBD1. J gave up 6 bases and V 4 bases, and 3 bases lay outside the gene matches. CDR1 and CDR2 (germline): LNHDA, SQIVND (reference sequence). This CDR3 spans 14 amino acids. The CDR3 region is CASSRGQGADGYTF. CDR3 in DNA: TGTGCCAGTAGTAGGGGACAGGGGGCAGATGGCTACACCTTC. The variable domain in full, with the rest retrieved from reference TRBV19 and TRBJ1-2, is DGGITQSPKYLFRKEGQNVTLSCEQNLNHDAMYWYRQDPGQGLRLIYYSQIVNDFQKGDIAEGYSVSREKKESFPLTVTSAQKNPTAFYLCASSRGQGADGYTFGSGTRLTVV.

This clone was seen a single time. The chain employs TRBV3-1 (or the pseudogene TRBV3-2) and TRBJ2-5, with 11 nucleotides matching TRBD2. The CDR3 runs to 17 residues. CDR1 LGHDT and CDR2 YNNKEL come from the germline V gene (reference sequence). J lost 1 base, V lost 5 bases, and 9 bases had no gene match. DNA for the CDR3: TGTGCCAGCAGCGGTAACCTAGCGGGGGGCTTCCAAGAGACCCAGTACTTC. Its translation: CASSGNLAGGFQETQYF.

This chain joins TRBV10-3 and TRBJ2-7; the match to TRBD1 covers 10 bases. V lost 8 bases and J lost 5; bases outside the gene matches: 3. The CDR3 runs to 12 residues. The germline gives CDR1 ENHRY, CDR2 SYGVKD. The CDR3 DNA is TGTGCCATCGCGGACAGGGGGGACGAGCAGTACTTC. Translation: CAIADRGDEQYF.

V usage is TRBV27 and J usage is TRBJ2-1, with TRBD2 matching over 9 bases. From germline, CDR1 is MNHEY and CDR2 SMNVEV (reference sequence). The length of the CDR3 is 19 residues. V was pared by 6 bases and J by 3 bases, with 18 bases of the junction left unmatched. The CDR3 protein is CASSPGSAGGISRYNEQFF. The CDR3 DNA reads as TGTGCCAGCAGCCCAGGATCAGCGGGGGGCATATCTCGCTACAATGAGCAGTTCTTC.

The J gene is TRBJ2-1, the V gene TRBV3-1 (or the pseudogene TRBV3-2); 8 bases are a match to TRBD2. The CDR3 consists of 15 residues. Germline V gene lookup returns CDR1 LGHDT and CDR2 YNNKEL (reference sequence). V was clipped by 1 base and J by 8 bases; unmatched bases: 7. The CDR3 here is CASSQGVAGKDEQFF. The CDR3 DNA follows: TGTGCCAGCAGCCAAGGGGTAGCGGGGAAGGATGAGCAGTTCTTC.

The V gene is TRBV6-2 or TRBV6-3, the J gene TRBJ2-7; D possibly corresponds to TRBD1 (5 bases). The CDR3 totals 16 residues. V was cut by 5 bases and J by 3 bases, with 20 bases left in between. CDR1 and CDR2 from the germline V gene are MNHEY and SVGEGT. The CDR3 protein is CASSRTRQSLFYEQYF. CDR3 nucleotides: TGTGCCAGCAGTCGCACCCGACAGTCTCTCTTCTACGAGCAGTACTTC.

CDR3 amino acids: CASSMSLAEQFF. For the CDR3, the DNA is TGTGCCAGTAGTATGTCCCTAGCTGAGCAGTTCTTC. This chain joins TRBV19 and TRBJ2-1, with D possibly TRBD2 on 5 matching bases. The CDR3 is 12 amino acids. CDR1 is LNHDA and CDR2 is SQIVND in the germline V gene (reference sequence). Trimming stripped 3 bases from V and 9 bases from J, with 9 bases between.

This sequence joins TRBV5-4 and TRBJ2-2, with 11 bases matching TRBD2. The CDR3 is 18 residues long. The germline CDR1 and CDR2 sequences are SGHNT and YYREEE (reference sequence). Trimming at V came to 4 bases and at J to 5 bases, leaving 13 bases not matched to a gene. CDR3 protein: CASSPRIAGGRRTGELFF. The CDR3 DNA sequence: TGTGCCAGCAGCCCTCGGATAGCGGGGGGGCGACGGACCGGGGAGCTGTTTTTT.

This clone was picked up a small number of times. The chain couples TRBV4-1 to TRBJ1-2, with 9 positions matching TRBD1. This CDR3 is built from 16 residues. V was clipped by 0 bases and J by 4 bases; unmatched bases: 6. Germline V lookup: CDR1 MGHRA, CDR2 YSYEKL. In nucleotides, the CDR3 is TGCGCCAGCAGCCAAGATTCGACAGGGGGAAGCTATGGCTACACCTTC. It encodes CASSQDSTGGSYGYTF.